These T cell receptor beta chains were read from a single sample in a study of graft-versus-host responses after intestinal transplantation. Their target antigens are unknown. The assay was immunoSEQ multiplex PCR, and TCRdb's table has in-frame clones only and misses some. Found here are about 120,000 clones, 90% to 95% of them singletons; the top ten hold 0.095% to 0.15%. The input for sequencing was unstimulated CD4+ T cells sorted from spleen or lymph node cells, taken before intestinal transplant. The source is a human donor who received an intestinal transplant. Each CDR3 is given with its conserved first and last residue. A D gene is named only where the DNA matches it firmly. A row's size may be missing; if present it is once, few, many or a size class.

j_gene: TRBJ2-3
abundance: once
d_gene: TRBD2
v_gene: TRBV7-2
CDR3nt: TGTGCCAGCAGCTTAGCGGGGGGGAAGGTCACAGATACGCAGTATTTT
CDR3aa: CASSLAGGKVTDTQYF

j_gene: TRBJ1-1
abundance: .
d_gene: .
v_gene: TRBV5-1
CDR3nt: TGCGCCAGCAGCCCTGGACAGAGGAAAAACACTGAAGCTTTCTTT
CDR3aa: CASSPGQRKNTEAFF

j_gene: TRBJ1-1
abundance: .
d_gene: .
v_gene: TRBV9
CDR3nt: TGTGCCAGCAGCGTAGGGCCCAATTTGAACACTGAAGCTTTCTTT
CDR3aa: CASSVGPNLNTEAFF

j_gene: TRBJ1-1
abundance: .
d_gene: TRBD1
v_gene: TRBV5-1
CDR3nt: TGCGCCAGCAGCTTGGAACAGGGGTGGACTGAAGCTTTCTTT
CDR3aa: CASSLEQGWTEAFF

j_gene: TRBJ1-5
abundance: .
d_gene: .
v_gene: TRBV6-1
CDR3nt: TGTGCCAGCAGGAGGACAGCCGAACCTCAGCCCCAGCATTTT
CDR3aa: CASRRTAEPQPQHF

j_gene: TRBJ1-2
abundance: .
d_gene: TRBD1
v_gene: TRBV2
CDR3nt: TGTGCCAGCAGTGAACGGACAGGGGGAAACTATGGCTACACCTTC
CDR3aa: CASSERTGGNYGYTF

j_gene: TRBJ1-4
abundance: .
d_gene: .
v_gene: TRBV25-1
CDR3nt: TGTGCCAGCAGTGAATTAAAGGCAACTAATGAAAAACTGTTTTTT
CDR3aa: CASSELKATNEKLFF

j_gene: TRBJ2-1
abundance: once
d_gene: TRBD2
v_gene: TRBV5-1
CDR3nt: TGCGCCAGCAGACCCAGCGGGAGTCAGGATGAGCAGTTCTTC
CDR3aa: CASRPSGSQDEQFF

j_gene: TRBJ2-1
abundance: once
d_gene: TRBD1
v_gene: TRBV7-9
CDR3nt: TGTGCCAGCAGCTTATCGGGACAGGGAAGAAATGAGCAGTTCTTC
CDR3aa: CASSLSGQGRNEQFF

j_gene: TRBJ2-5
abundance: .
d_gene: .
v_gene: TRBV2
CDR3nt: TGTGCCAGTATGTTAGAAGAGACCCAGTACTTC
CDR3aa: CASMLEETQYF

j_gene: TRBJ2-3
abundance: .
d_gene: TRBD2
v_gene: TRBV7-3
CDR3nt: TGTGCCAGCAGCTTTTTAGGACCGGGACTAGCGGGAGAAGATACGCAGTATTTT
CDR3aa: CASSFLGPGLAGEDTQYF

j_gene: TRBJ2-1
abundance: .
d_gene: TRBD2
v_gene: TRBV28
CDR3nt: TGTGCCAGCAGTTTGGGAGGGTACAATGAGCAGTTCTTC
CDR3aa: CASSLGGYNEQFF

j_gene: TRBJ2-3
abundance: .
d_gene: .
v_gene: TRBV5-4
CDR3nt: TGTGCCAGCAGATGGTGGGGGGAAAGCACAGATACGCAGTATTTT
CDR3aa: CASRWWGESTDTQYF

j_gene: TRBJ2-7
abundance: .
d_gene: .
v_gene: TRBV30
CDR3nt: TGTGCCTGGAGTGCTACCTTTTCGGTGGGGCTTGGGTACGAGCAGTACTTC
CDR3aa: CAWSATFSVGLGYEQYF

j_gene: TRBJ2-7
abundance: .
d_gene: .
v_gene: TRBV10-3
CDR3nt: TGTGCCATCAGGGATGAACAGGTGTTCTACGAGCAGTACTTC
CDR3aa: CAIRDEQVFYEQYF

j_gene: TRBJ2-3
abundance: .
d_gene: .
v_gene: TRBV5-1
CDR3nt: TGCGCCAGCAGCTTGGCCCCAGATACGCAGTATTTT
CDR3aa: CASSLAPDTQYF

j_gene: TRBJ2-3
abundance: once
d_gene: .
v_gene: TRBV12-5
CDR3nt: TGTGCTAGTGGCGGGGACGGCCGGGTCGGTACGCAGTATTTT
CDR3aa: CASGGDGRVGTQYF

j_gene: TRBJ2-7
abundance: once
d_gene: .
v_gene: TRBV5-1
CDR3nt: TGCGCCAGCTCTTCGAGCTCCTACGAGCAGTACTTC
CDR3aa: CASSSSSYEQYF

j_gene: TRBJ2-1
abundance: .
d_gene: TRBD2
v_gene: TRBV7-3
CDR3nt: TGTGCCAGCAGCTTCATAGCGGGAGAGAATGAGCAGTTCTTC
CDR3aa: CASSFIAGENEQFF

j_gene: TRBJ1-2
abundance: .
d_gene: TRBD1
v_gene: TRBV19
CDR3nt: TGTGCCAGTAGCCCGAAGCCTGGACAGGGGCGCCACTATGGCTACACCTTC
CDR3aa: CASSPKPGQGRHYGYTF

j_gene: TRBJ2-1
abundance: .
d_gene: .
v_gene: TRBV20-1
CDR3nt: TGCAGTGCCGCCGACAGGGAGCAGTTCTTC
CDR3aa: CSAADREQFF

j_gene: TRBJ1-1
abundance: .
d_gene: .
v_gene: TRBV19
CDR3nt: TGTGCCAGTAGTATGGAGGGTACTGAAGCTTTCTTT
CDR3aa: CASSMEGTEAFF

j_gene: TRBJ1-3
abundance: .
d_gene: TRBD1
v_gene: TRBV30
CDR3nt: TGTGCCTGGGGTGGACAGGCTGGAAACACCATATATTTT
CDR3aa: CAWGGQAGNTIYF

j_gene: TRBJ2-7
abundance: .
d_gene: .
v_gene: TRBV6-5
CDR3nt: TGTGCCAGCAGTGAAGTGATTAGAACTGAGCAGTACTTC
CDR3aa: CASSEVIRTEQYF

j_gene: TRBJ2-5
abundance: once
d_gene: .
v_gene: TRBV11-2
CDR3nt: TGTGCCAGCAGCTTAGATGGTCAGACCCAGTACTTC
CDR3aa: CASSLDGQTQYF

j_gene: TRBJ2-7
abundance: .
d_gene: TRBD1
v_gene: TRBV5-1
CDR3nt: TGCGCCAGCAGCTCACGGACAGGGAAGGACGAGCAGTACTTC
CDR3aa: CASSSRTGKDEQYF

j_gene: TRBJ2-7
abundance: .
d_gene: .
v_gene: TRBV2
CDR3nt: TGTGCCAGCAGTGGATCAGCTCAGGGCAACTTC
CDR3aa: CASSGSAQGNF

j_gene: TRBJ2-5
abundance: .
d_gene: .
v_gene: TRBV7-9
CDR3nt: TGTGCCAGCAGCGCAGGGGTTAGGGGAGGCGTAGAGACCCAGTACTTC
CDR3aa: CASSAGVRGGVETQYF

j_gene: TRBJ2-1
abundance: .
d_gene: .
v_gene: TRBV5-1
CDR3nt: TGCGCCAGCAGCTTGTCACTAGCTGGCCCTTTTGGAAATGAGCAGTTCTTC
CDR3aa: CASSLSLAGPFGNEQFF

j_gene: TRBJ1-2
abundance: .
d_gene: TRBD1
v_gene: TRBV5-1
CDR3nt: TGCGCCACTTCGACAGGGGGCTATGGCTACACCTTC
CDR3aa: CATSTGGYGYTF

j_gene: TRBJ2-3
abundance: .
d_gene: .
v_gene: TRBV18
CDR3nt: TGTGCCAGCTCACCACTCCAGGGATCTGATACGCAGTATTTT
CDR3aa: CASSPLQGSDTQYF

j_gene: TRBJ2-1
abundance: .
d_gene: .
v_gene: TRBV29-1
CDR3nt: TGCAGCGTTGTTTGGAGGGTGGGTGAGCAGTTCTTC
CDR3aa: CSVVWRVGEQFF

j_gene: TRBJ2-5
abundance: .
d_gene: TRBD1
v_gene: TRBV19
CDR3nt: TGTGCCAGTAGTATAGTCAGGGGGTATGAGACCCAGTACTTC
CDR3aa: CASSIVRGYETQYF

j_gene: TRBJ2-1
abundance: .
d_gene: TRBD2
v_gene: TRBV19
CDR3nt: TGTGCCAGTAGTCCCTTAGGGCTAGCGGGAGTCGGTGAGCAGTTCTTC
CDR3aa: CASSPLGLAGVGEQFF

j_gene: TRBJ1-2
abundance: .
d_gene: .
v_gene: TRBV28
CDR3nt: TGTGCCAGCAGTCCCCCGGGGACAATCTATGGCTACACCTTC
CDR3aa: CASSPPGTIYGYTF

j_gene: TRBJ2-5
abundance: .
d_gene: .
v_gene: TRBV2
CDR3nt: TGTGCCAGCAGTGACAGGCGAGAGACCCAGTACTTC
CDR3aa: CASSDRRETQYF

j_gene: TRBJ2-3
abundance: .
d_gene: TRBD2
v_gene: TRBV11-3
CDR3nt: TGTGCCAGCAGCTTAGGTCTAGCGGCCACAGATACGCAGTATTTT
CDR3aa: CASSLGLAATDTQYF

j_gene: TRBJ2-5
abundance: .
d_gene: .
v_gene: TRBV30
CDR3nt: TGTGCCTGGAGTGCCGGGGCCCAAGAGACCCAGTACTTC
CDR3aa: CAWSAGAQETQYF

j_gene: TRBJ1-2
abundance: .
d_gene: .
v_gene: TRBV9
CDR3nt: TGTGCCAGCAGCGTAGACGGGGGGCAGGGAAGAGGCTACACCTTC
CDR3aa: CASSVDGGQGRGYTF

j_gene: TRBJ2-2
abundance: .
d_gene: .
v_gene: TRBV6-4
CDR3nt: TGTGCCAGCAGGAAGTCTGGGGGGACCGGGGAGCTGTTTTTT
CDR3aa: CASRKSGGTGELFF

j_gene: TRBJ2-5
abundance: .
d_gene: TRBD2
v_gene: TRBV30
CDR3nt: TGTGCCTGGGGACTAGCGGGAGAGACCCAGTACTTC
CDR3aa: CAWGLAGETQYF

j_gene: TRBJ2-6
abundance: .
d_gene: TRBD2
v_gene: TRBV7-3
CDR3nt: TGTGCCAGCAGCTTAACCGGGGGGGGGCGTAGTGGGGCCAACGTCCTGACTTTC
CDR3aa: CASSLTGGGRSGANVLTF

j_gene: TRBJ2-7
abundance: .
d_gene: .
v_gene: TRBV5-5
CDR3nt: TGTGCCAGCAGCCATAGCCCCGGGGGCTCCTACGAGCAGTACTTC
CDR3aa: CASSHSPGGSYEQYF

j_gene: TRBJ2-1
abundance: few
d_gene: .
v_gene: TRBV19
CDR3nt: TGTGCCAGTAATGGGGGGCGGGAGTGGTACAATGAGCAGTTCTTC
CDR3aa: CASNGGREWYNEQFF

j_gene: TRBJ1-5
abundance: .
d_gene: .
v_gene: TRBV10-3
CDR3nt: TGTGCCATCACCGGGGGGGGAAATCAGCCCCAGCATTTT
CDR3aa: CAITGGGNQPQHF

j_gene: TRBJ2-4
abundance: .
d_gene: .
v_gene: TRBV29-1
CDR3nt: TGCAGCGTTGTGGGGAAATTAGCCAAAAACATTCAGTACTTC
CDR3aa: CSVVGKLAKNIQYF

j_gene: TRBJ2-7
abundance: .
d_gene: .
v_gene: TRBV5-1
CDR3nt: TGCGCCAGCAGCCCTGACGGGAGTGGCTCCTACGAGCAGTACTTC
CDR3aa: CASSPDGSGSYEQYF

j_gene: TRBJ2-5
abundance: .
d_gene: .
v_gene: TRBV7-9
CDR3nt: TGTGCCAGCAGCCTACCGACCGGAGAGACCCAGTACTTC
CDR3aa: CASSLPTGETQYF

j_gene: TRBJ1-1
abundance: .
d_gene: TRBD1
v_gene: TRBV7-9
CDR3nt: TGTGCCAGCAGCTTAAACCCGGGACAGGGTGGAAGCACTGAAGCTTTCTTT
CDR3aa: CASSLNPGQGGSTEAFF

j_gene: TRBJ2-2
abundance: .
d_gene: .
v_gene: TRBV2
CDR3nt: TGTGCCAGCAGCGGGAACCAAGGCAGGTTCAACACCGGGGAGCTGTTTTTT
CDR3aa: CASSGNQGRFNTGELFF

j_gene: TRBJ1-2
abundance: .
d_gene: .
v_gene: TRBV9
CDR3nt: TGTGCCAGCAGTCCCACCCCCAGCGGTGGCTACACCTTC
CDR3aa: CASSPTPSGGYTF

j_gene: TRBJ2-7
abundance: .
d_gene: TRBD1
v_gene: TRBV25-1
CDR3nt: TGTGCCAGCAGTGAAAACAGGGGGTTGAACGAGCAGTACTTC
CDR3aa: CASSENRGLNEQYF

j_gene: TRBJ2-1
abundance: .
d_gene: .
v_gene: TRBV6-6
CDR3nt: TGTGCCAGCAGTTACCCCCCCGGACGAAACAATGAGCAGTTCTTC
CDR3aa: CASSYPPGRNNEQFF

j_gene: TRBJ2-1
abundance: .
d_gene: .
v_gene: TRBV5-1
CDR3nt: TGCGCCAGCAGCTTGGGGGACGTAGAGCAGTTCTTC
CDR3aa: CASSLGDVEQFF